These 29 T cell receptor beta chains came from one sample sequenced in a study of T cells in Graves' hyperthyroidism and ophthalmopathy. TCR beta CDR3 region amplification was performed from RNA transcripts. Primed by the HTBI set, a first-round RT-PCR was run on the TCR CDR3. TCRdb fed the multiplex PCR reads into MiXCR, producing one record per CDR3 protein. This sample has approximately 100,000 distinct CDR3 sequences, with 47% found just once. Sequencing input: blood. The receptors were gathered from a man aged 35 to 55 with Graves' hyperthyroidism.

This clonotype occurred many times. The rearrangement links TRBV4-2 to TRBJ2-7; D gene ambiguous. Trimming removed 0 bases from V and 3 bases from J, with 3 bases in between. Germline CDR1 and CDR2: LGHNA and YNFKEQ. This CDR3 is 12 amino acids long. CDR3 in DNA: TGTGCCAGCAGCCAAGAGTTCTACGAGCAGTACTTC. As protein: CASSQEFYEQYF.

This clonotype showed up many times. V usage is TRBV11-2 and J usage is TRBJ2-7, with a tentative D call TRBD2 (5 bases). Trimming cost V 7 bases and J 3 bases, with 19 bases left between them. The CDR3 contains 15 residues. CDR1 SGHAT and CDR2 FQNNGV come from the germline V gene. The CDR3 nucleotides read TGTGCCAGCACCCTAGAGGGCCAATGGGGCTACGAGCAGTACTTC. This translates into CASTLEGQWGYEQYF.

This clonotype showed up many times. V is TRBV5-1 and J is TRBJ1-6; D is unresolved. CDR3 size: 14 residues. V was cut by 0 bases and J by 11 bases, with 12 bases left in between. CDR1 SGHRS and CDR2 YFSETQ come from the germline V gene. In nucleotides, the CDR3 is TGCGCCAGCAGCTTGGAACGGCTAATAGCACCCCTCCACTTT. This encodes CASSLERLIAPLHF.

For this clonotype: This is likely a read error, given that the CDR3 carries no conserved phenylalanine or tryptophan at its end. V gene TRBV5-1 combines with J gene TRBJ2-3, with 10 bases lining up with TRBD2. Germline CDR1 SGHRS, CDR2 YFSETQ. V gave up 5 bases and J gave up 0 bases; unmatched junction bases: 6. CDR3 length: 16 residues. The CDR3 nucleotides are TGCGCCAGCAGTTTGAAGCGGGGGGGTAGCACAGATACGCAGTATTGT. It is translated as CASSLKRGGSTDTQYC.

With respect to this clonotype: A much more abundant neighbour one base away suggests this may be a read error. It is likely a read error, because the conserved phenylalanine at the end of the CDR3 is missing. The DNA is left out, because the CDR3 cannot be placed on it with certainty; the CDR3 is given as TCRdb lists it. The chain couples TRBV5-4 to TRBJ1-2; TRBD1 reflects the table's D call only, with no check against the DNA. The CDR3 spans 16 amino acids, including both terminal residues. Looked up from germline, CDR1 is SGHNT and CDR2 is YYREEE (reference sequence). The CDR3 spells CASSLLGQGARGTSEI.

As to this clonotype: With a much larger clone just one base away, this may be a read error. The V gene is TRBV7-9, the J gene TRBJ1-2; TRBD1 might be the D (5 bases). Germline assignment: CDR1 SEHNR and CDR2 FQNEAQ (reference sequence). The CDR3 length is 16 residues. The CDR3 DNA reads as TGTGCCACCAGCTTGGCCAAGGGGCGGAGTGGCAATGGCTACACCTTC. The encoded protein is CATSLAKGRSGNGYTF. Variable domain in full (rest from reference TRBV7-9 and TRBJ1-2): DTGVSQNPRHKITKRGQNVTFRCDPISEHNRLYWYRQTLGQGPEFLTYFQNEAQLEKSRLLSDRFSAERPKGSFSTLEIQRTEQGDSAMYLCATSLAKGRSGNGYTFGSGTRLTVV.

This chain links TRBV7-4 with TRBJ2-4, with D possibly matching TRBD2 (6 bases). The CDR3 extends over 19 amino acids. V was trimmed by 6 bases and J by 0 bases, leaving 24 bases between them. The germline CDR1 and CDR2 sequences are SGHVT and SQSDAQ. The CDR3 is CASRPGTSDPRGAKNIQYF. The CDR3 DNA follows: TGTGCCAGCAGGCCCGGGACTTCCGATCCAAGGGGAGCCAAAAACATTCAGTACTTC.

The table lists this clonotype with many counts. The rearrangement uses TRBV2 and TRBJ2-3; D unresolved. Germline CDR1 reads SNHLY; CDR2 reads FYNNEI. Trimming left V 6 bases short and J 2 bases short, with 6 bases between. This CDR3 is 12 amino acids long. The CDR3 nucleotides read TGTGCCAGCAGCCAAGTCACAGATACGCAGTATTTT. This translates into CASSQVTDTQYF.

This clonotype was detected ten times or more. The chain combines TRBV2 with TRBJ1-3, with 10 bases matching TRBD1. The CDR3 length is 15 residues. V was pared by 6 bases and J by 2 bases, with 4 bases of the junction left unmatched. CDR1 is SNHLY and CDR2 is FYNNEI in the germline V gene. In DNA, the CDR3 is TGTGCCAGCAGGGTCGGGACAGGGGCTGGAAACACCATATATTTT. Residues: CASRVGTGAGNTIYF. Full variable domain (missing parts from reference TRBV2 and TRBJ1-3): EPEVTQTPSHQVTQMGQEVILRCVPISNHLYFYWYRQILGQKVEFLVSFYNNEISEKSEIFDDQFSVERPDGSNFTLKIRSTKLEDSAMYFCASRVGTGAGNTIYFGEGSWLTVV.

This rearrangement joins TRBV6-2 or TRBV6-3 to TRBJ2-5; D possibly matches TRBD1 or TRBD2 (5 bases each). V dropped 2 bases and J dropped 1 base, with 17 bases sitting between them. CDR1 and CDR2 from the germline V gene are MNHEY and SVGEGT. CDR3 size: 17 residues. The CDR3 loop is CASSYEGTSRVQETQYF. The DNA for the CDR3 is TGTGCCAGCAGTTACGAGGGGACGTCTAGGGTCCAAGAGACCCAGTACTTC.

This clonotype was found many times. The junction and the germline gene differ at one end; a read error may be behind it. This chain links TRBV7-7 with TRBJ2-7; 11 nucleotides line up with TRBD1. CDR3 length: 14 residues. Germline-derived CDR1 and CDR2 are SSHAT and FNYEAQ (reference sequence). The CDR3 region is CASSLGQGAYEQYF. As DNA, the CDR3 is TGTGCTAGCAGCCTCGGACAGGGGGCGTACGAGCAGTACTTC.

The chain carries TRBV2 and TRBJ1-2; D gene uncertain. This CDR3 region has 14 residues. The V end lost 1 base, the J end lost 4 bases, and 10 bases lay between the germline ends. The germline gives CDR1 SNHLY, CDR2 FYNNEI. Written as DNA, the CDR3 is TGTGCCAGCAGTGAAGGACGGGGTGGCTATGGCTACACCTTC. Translated, it gives CASSEGRGGYGYTF.

Notes on this clonotype: The CDR3 end shows no conserved phenylalanine or tryptophan, and so a read error is likely. The limits of the CDR3 on the DNA are not certain, so only TCRdb's listed CDR3 is given. V is TRBV7-3 and J is TRBJ2-1; the table's D call TRBD2 went unverified against the DNA. CDR1 is SGHTA, CDR2 FQGTGA, per germline. Termini included, the CDR3 measures 9 amino acids. The CDR3: CASSPSAGR.

This clonotype was detected ten times or more. This chain links TRBV7-2 with TRBJ2-1; D may be TRBD2 (6 bases). Germline V gene lookup returns CDR1 SGHTA and CDR2 FQGNSA. Between the trimmed V and J ends, which lost 4 bases and 3 bases, there was a span of 13 bases. The CDR3 covers 15 residues. DNA of the CDR3: TGTGCCAGCAGCTATGCCTTTAGCGGCTACAATGAGCAGTTCTTC. Its protein is CASSYAFSGYNEQFF.

The rearrangement links TRBV2 to TRBJ2-3; 9 nucleotides agree with TRBD1. CDR3 length: 16 residues. Unmatched junction bases numbered 8, after V lost 6 bases and J lost 1 base. CDR1 SNHLY and CDR2 FYNNEI come from the germline V gene. The DNA for the CDR3 is TGTGCCAGCAGCCGCGGGACAGGGAGGGGCACAGATACGCAGTATTTT. Its protein is CASSRGTGRGTDTQYF.

About this clonotype: A much larger clonotype is one base distant, so this may be a read error. The V and J genes are TRBV6-5 and TRBJ1-1; no firm D call. This CDR3 has 14 amino acids. Per the germline V gene, CDR1 is MNHEY and CDR2 is SVGAGI. The V end lost 3 bases, the J end lost 9 bases, and 17 bases lay between the germline ends. The CDR3 protein is CASSYTGRREKAFF. The CDR3, as DNA: TGTGCCAGCAGTTATACGGGCCGGAGGGAGAAAGCTTTCTTT.

This clonotype was seen once. This chain connects TRBV5-1 to TRBJ2-7; 10 nucleotides align to TRBD1. Trimming cost V 5 bases and J 6 bases; bases outside gene matches: 5. CDR3 length equals 13 residues. The germline V gene has CDR1 SGHRS and CDR2 YFSETQ. CDR3 protein: CASSTRDRGEQYF. In DNA form, the CDR3 reads TGCGCCAGCAGTACTCGGGACAGGGGCGAGCAGTACTTC.

This clonotype was picked up many times. V is TRBV7-9 and J is TRBJ1-1; TRBD1 is a possible D gene (6 bases). CDR3 length equals 14 residues. Deletions cut 6 bases from V and 3 bases from J, with 14 bases between. CDR1 SEHNR and CDR2 FQNEAQ come from the germline V gene (reference sequence). The CDR3 here is CASRKWTDHTEAFF. CDR3 bases: TGTGCCAGCAGGAAATGGACAGACCACACTGAAGCTTTCTTT. The full variable domain, its missing parts supplied by reference TRBV7-9 and TRBJ1-1, is DTGVSQNPRHKITKRGQNVTFRCDPISEHNRLYWYRQTLGQGPEFLTYFQNEAQLEKSRLLSDRFSAERPKGSFSTLEIQRTEQGDSAMYLCASRKWTDHTEAFFGQGTRLTVV.

This clonotype came up many times. The V call is TRBV7-9, the J call TRBJ1-1; 9 bases agree with TRBD1. Per the germline V gene, CDR1 is SEHNR and CDR2 is FQNEAQ (reference sequence). CDR3 length equals 13 residues. V trimming: 6 bases; J trimming: 5 bases; junction bases outside the gene matches: 4. CDR3 coding DNA: TGTGCCAGCAGTACAGGGGGCGGAACTGAAGCTTTCTTT. Its translation: CASSTGGGTEAFF.

The sample holds many counts of this clonotype. V and J are TRBV7-2 and TRBJ2-1, with 8 bases lining up with TRBD2. The V gene end was trimmed by 6 bases and the J gene end by 15 bases; junction bases not matched to a gene: 16. The CDR3 has 14 amino acids. Germline CDR1 and CDR2: SGHTA and FQGNSA. CDR3 residues: CASSTTVGGLGGFF. As DNA, the CDR3 is TGTGCCAGCAGTACCACCGTGGGGGGACTAGGAGGGTTCTTC. Supplemented by reference TRBV7-2 and TRBJ2-1, the full variable domain reads GAGVSQSPSNKVTEKGKDVELRCDPISGHTALYWYRQSLGQGLEFLIYFQGNSAPDKSGLPSDRFSAERTGGSVSTLTIQRTQQEDSAVYLCASSTTVGGLGGFFGPGTRLTVL.

This clonotype appeared many times. The chain combines TRBV6-1 with TRBJ1-3; D gene uncertain. The CDR3 has 14 residues. The germline CDR1 and CDR2 sequences are MNHNS and SASEGT. With 2 bases removed from V and 1 base from J, the gap between germline ends came to 6 bases. The CDR3 spells CASSEPGSGNTIYF. The DNA of the CDR3 is TGTGCCAGCAGTGAACCTGGGTCTGGAAACACCATATATTTT.

The chain carries TRBV7-9 and TRBJ1-1; TRBD1 matches 7 bases. Germline V CDR1 and CDR2: SEHNR, FQNEAQ (reference sequence). V lost 4 bases to trimming and J lost 5 bases; unmatched junction nucleotides: 7. The CDR3 is made up of 14 amino acids. The CDR3 coding sequence is TGTGCCAGCAGCTCAACGACAGGGAAGACTGAAGCTTTCTTT. This translates into CASSSTTGKTEAFF.

This sequence joins TRBV20-1 and TRBJ2-1; TRBD2 matches at 9 bases. The V gene's germline CDR1 is DFQATT and CDR2 SNEGSKA (reference sequence). Trimming removed 3 bases from V and 13 bases from J; junction bases left unmatched: 7. The CDR3 contains 12 residues. The CDR3 nucleotides are TGCAGTGCTAGGGGGGTTAGCGGGAGTCAGTTCTTC. Amino acid sequence: CSARGVSGSQFF.

This clonotype was seen ten or more times. The chain has TRBV20-1 and TRBJ1-2; 9 bases agree with TRBD1. Trimming at V came to 5 bases and at J to 8 bases, leaving 12 bases not matched to a gene. The germline CDR1 and CDR2 sequences are DFQATT and SNEGSKA (reference sequence). The CDR3 contains 14 residues. The CDR3 reads CSAHGTGTGKGYTF. Here the CDR3 DNA reads TGCAGTGCTCACGGAACCGGGACAGGGAAGGGCTACACCTTC.

This clonotype was counted many times. This rearrangement joins TRBV7-9 to TRBJ2-7, with D perhaps TRBD1 (5 bases). The CDR3 is 12 residues long. The V and J ends lost 1 base and 11 bases respectively, with 12 bases between them. Germline V lookup: CDR1 SEHNR, CDR2 FQNEAQ (reference sequence). The CDR3 reads CASSLGGQGKYF. For the CDR3, the DNA is TGTGCCAGCAGCTTAGGAGGACAAGGAAAGTACTTC.

The sample holds many counts of this clonotype. V usage is TRBV7-9 and J usage is TRBJ2-3, with D possibly being TRBD2 (6 bases). CDR3 length: 14 amino acids. From germline, CDR1 is SEHNR and CDR2 FQNEAQ (reference sequence). V shed 1 base and J shed 5 bases, with 10 bases lying between them. In DNA, the CDR3 is TGTGCCAGCAGCTTAGTGGAGGGAGGAGATACGCAGTATTTT. Its protein product is CASSLVEGGDTQYF.

Note on this clonotype: It may be a read error: a sequence one base away is much more abundant. This sequence joins TRBV4-3 and TRBJ2-1; D perhaps matches TRBD2 (5 bases). The CDR3 runs to 16 residues. CDR1 LGHNA and CDR2 YSLEER come from the germline V gene. Trimming took 4 bases from V and 1 from J, leaving 14 bases between them. CDR3 sequence: CASSRGAMSSYNEQFF. The CDR3 DNA follows: TGCGCCAGCAGCCGGGGAGCTATGTCGTCCTACAATGAGCAGTTCTTC.

This clonotype was recorded at least ten times. The CDR3 DNA sequence: TGCGCCAGCAGCCCTGGACCCGGGGAAAAACTGTTTTTT. It encodes CASSPGPGEKLFF. J is TRBJ1-4 and V is TRBV5-1; D not certain. With 4 bases removed from V and 8 bases from J, the gap between germline ends came to 12 bases. In germline, CDR1 is SGHRS, CDR2 YFSETQ. This CDR3 is 13 amino acids long.

The sample holds many counts of this clonotype. The chain links TRBV3-1 to TRBJ1-6, with 8 bases lining up with TRBD1. The CDR3 has 13 amino acids. V lost 8 bases, J lost 8 bases, and 5 bases stayed unmatched. Germline V lookup: CDR1 LGHDT, CDR2 YNNKEL (reference sequence). The CDR3 DNA is TGTGCCAGCCACAGGGGGGTTTATTCACCCCTCCACTTT. This codes for CASHRGVYSPLHF.